This T cell receptor beta chain was found in a study of follicular helper T cells after annual influenza vaccination. As for time point: 2015-2016 season, pre-vaccination. TCRdb's table, derived via immunoSEQ multiplex PCR, lists solely in-frame clones and lacks some. Counted here are some 5,900 clones, roughly four fifths occurring once; the ten biggest clones make up about 0.7%. The sequence was collected from an adult who received the influenza vaccine. The sample here was CXCR5- memory CD4+ T cells sorted from blood, taken on the day of influenza vaccination.

The CDR3 is CASSRGRAAGANVLTF. The DNA of the CDR3 is TGTGCCAGCAGCCGAGGTAGGGCTGCTGGGGCCAACGTCCTGACTTTC. V is TRBV11-1 and J is TRBJ2-6; D gene ambiguous. Trimming took off 5 bases at V and 2 bases at J, with 13 bases between the two ends. This CDR3 comprises 16 residues. CDR1 is SGHAT and CDR2 is FQDESV in the germline V gene (reference sequence).